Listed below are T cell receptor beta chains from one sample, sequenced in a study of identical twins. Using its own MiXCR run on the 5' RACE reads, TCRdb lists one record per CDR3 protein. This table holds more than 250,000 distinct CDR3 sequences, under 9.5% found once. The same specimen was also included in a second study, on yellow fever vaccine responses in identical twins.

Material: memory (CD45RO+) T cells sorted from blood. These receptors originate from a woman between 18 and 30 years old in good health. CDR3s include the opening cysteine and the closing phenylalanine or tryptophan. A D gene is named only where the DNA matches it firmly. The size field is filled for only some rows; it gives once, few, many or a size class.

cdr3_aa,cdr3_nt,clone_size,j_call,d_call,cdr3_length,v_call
CSARDPLLTGSYNEQFF,TGCAGTGCTAGAGATCCTCTACTGACGGGCTCCTACAATGAGCAGTTCTTC,few,TRBJ2-1,-,17,TRBV20-1
CSARQELSGANVLTF,TGCAGTGCTAGACAGGAGCTCTCTGGGGCCAACGTCCTGACTTTC,many,TRBJ2-6,-,15,TRBV20-1
CASRDSGTDKNIQYF,TGTGCCAGTAGGGACTCCGGGACAGACAAAAACATTCAGTACTTC,few,TRBJ2-4,TRBD1,15,TRBV19
CASSLATPGETQYF,TGTGCCAGCAGTTTAGCGACCCCTGGGGAGACCCAGTACTTC,many,TRBJ2-5,-,14,TRBV12-3/TRBV12-4
CASSEGTLASGYTF,TGTGCCAGCAGCGAAGGGACATTGGCGAGTGGCTACACCTTC,few,TRBJ1-2,-,14,TRBV7-3
CASSDRLVGDNEQFF,TGTGCCAGCAGTGATAGGCTAGTTGGGGACAATGAGCAGTTCTTC,-,TRBJ2-1,-,15,TRBV6-1
CSASHGTGKTQYF,TGCAGTGCTAGTCACGGGACAGGGAAGACCCAGTACTTC,many,TRBJ2-5,TRBD1,13,TRBV20-1
CASSQSTGAENIQYF,TGCGCCAGCAGCCAGTCGACAGGGGCGGAAAACATTCAGTACTTC,many,TRBJ2-4,TRBD1,15,TRBV4-1
CASSLETYSTLEQYF,TGTGCCAGCAGCTTAGAGACGTATAGCACTCTCGAGCAGTACTTC,few,TRBJ2-7,-,15,TRBV7-2
CAISDGVRGTQYF,TGTGCCATCAGTGACGGGGTTCGGGGGACCCAGTACTTC,many,TRBJ2-5,-,13,TRBV10-3
CASRVAGTLDTQYF,TGTGCCAGCCGGGTAGCGGGGACTTTAGATACGCAGTATTTT,-,TRBJ2-3,TRBD2,14,TRBV6-1
CASSPYHPRDSKETQYF,TGTGCCAGCAGCCCCTACCACCCCCGGGACAGCAAGGAGACCCAGTACTTC,few,TRBJ2-5,TRBD1,17,TRBV3-1
CASSFSGGRVGEQFF,TGCGCCAGCAGCTTTAGCGGGGGCCGGGTTGGGGAGCAGTTCTTC,few,TRBJ2-1,TRBD2,15,TRBV5-1
CASSRQIYSPLHF,TGTGCCAGCAGCAGACAGATCTATTCACCCCTCCACTTT,many,TRBJ1-6,-,13,TRBV28
CASSEFLLWQGSGNTIYF,TGTGCCAGCAGTGAGTTCCTCCTGTGGCAGGGTTCTGGAAACACCATATATTTT,many,TRBJ1-3,-,18,TRBV25-1
CASREGTGKAFF,TGCGCCAGCAGAGAGGGGACAGGGAAAGCTTTCTTT,few,TRBJ1-1,TRBD1,12,TRBV5-1
CASSERGPGANVLTF,TGTGCCAGCAGTGAAAGGGGGCCTGGGGCCAACGTCCTGACTTTC,few,TRBJ2-6,TRBD1,15,TRBV6-1
CASSGQGNTGELFF,TGTGCCAGCAGTGGACAGGGTAACACCGGGGAGCTGTTTTTT,many,TRBJ2-2,TRBD1,14,TRBV2
CSARISGTSGRQSYEQYF,TGCAGTGCTAGAATATCCGGGACTAGCGGGAGACAGTCCTACGAGCAGTACTTC,-,TRBJ2-7,TRBD2,18,TRBV20-1
CASSYGQPRADTQYF,TGTGCCAGCAGCTACGGACAGCCAAGGGCAGATACGCAGTATTTT,-,TRBJ2-3,-,15,TRBV5-8
CASSQPQGFYTF,TGCGCCAGCAGCCAACCTCAGGGTTTCTACACCTTC,few,TRBJ1-2,-,12,TRBV4-1
CATWDNGNTIYF,TGTGCCACCTGGGACAATGGAAACACCATATATTTT,many,TRBJ1-3,-,12,TRBV10-3
CASSQDGRGLLRDTQYF,TGTGCCAGCAGCCAAGACGGGCGGGGATTACTCAGGGATACGCAGTATTTT,few,TRBJ2-3,-,17,TRBV3-1
CASSLMGSEAFF,TGTGCCAGCAGCCTAATGGGCTCTGAAGCTTTCTTT,-,TRBJ1-1,-,12,TRBV11-1
CSARGGSSGEQYF,TGCAGTGCTAGAGGGGGGTCGTCTGGCGAGCAGTACTTC,-,TRBJ2-7,-,13,TRBV20-1
CASSPRLAGAGEQFF,TGTGCCAGCAGCCCAAGACTAGCGGGAGCCGGTGAGCAGTTCTTC,-,TRBJ2-1,TRBD2,15,TRBV7-2
CSAREVGFNEQFF,TGCAGTGCTAGAGAGGTAGGGTTCAATGAGCAGTTCTTC,few,TRBJ2-1,-,13,TRBV20-1
CASSPPLQAVYGYTF,TGTGCCAGCTCACCACCGCTTCAGGCCGTCTATGGCTACACCTTC,-,TRBJ1-2,-,15,TRBV18
CASSQVHLSGDLQETQYF,TGTGCCAGCAGCCAAGTCCACCTTAGCGGGGACCTTCAAGAGACCCAGTACTTC,few,TRBJ2-5,TRBD2,18,TRBV4-2
CAISVNGNSPLHF,TGTGCCATCAGTGTTAACGGAAATTCACCCCTCCACTTT,-,TRBJ1-6,-,13,TRBV10-3
CASSQAKGVQTNEKLFF,TGTGCCAGCAGCCAAGCCAAGGGGGTTCAAACTAATGAAAAACTGTTTTTT,few,TRBJ1-4,-,17,TRBV3-1